One T cell receptor (beta chain) is described in this entry. The antigen is unknown. The source of the sample is a study of PD-L1 blockade in urothelial cancer. Study information: Blood was analyzed 3 weeks (second dose) and 6 weeks after treatment start.

The time point was: pretreatment peripheral blood. This CDR3 is built from 14 residues. The germline V gene has CDR1 SEHNR and CDR2 FQNEAQ (reference sequence). V was shortened by 3 bases and J by 1 base, with 9 bases between the two germline ends. Study outcomes and limitations: Sub-median blood TCR clonality before treatment predicted longer survival. The study found that durable-benefit patients expanded tumor-associated blood clones more at 3 weeks.

TCRdb keeps only in-frame clones here, not all; method: immunoSEQ multiplex PCR. The sample yields 45,000 to 50,000 clones, around 86% seen once. This receptor was taken from a man aged 45 to 65 with urothelial cancer. This chain connects TRBV7-9 to TRBJ1-1; no clear D gene. Sequencing used PBMCs, obtained around atezolizumab (anti-PD-L1) treatment. This chain's CDR3 is CASSLLKQNTEAFF. The CDR3 DNA follows: TGTGCCAGCAGCTTGCTTAAACAGAACACTGAAGCTTTCTTT.